One and the same sample provided the 26 T cell receptor beta chains below, sequenced in a study of identical twins. Via MiXCR, TCRdb re-called the 5' RACE reads, giving one row per CDR3 protein. The sample includes roughly 500,000 distinct CDR3 sequences, about 20% of them seen just once. This same sample was also taken into another study, of T cells expressing NK-cell markers.

The sample consisted of CD4+ T cells sorted from blood. Receptors were obtained from a woman between 18 and 29 years old in good health.

The sample holds a few counts of this clonotype. The CDR3 loop reads CASHKGGFISWAFF. The CDR3 DNA is TGTGCCAGCCATAAAGGGGGGTTTATATCGTGGGCTTTCTTT. V usage is TRBV6-1 and J usage is TRBJ1-1; TRBD1 is a possible D gene (6 bases). Looked up from germline, CDR1 is MNHNS and CDR2 is SASEGT. This CDR3 contains 14 residues. V was clipped by 8 bases and J by 11 bases, with 24 bases between them.

This clonotype was picked up many times. V is TRBV29-1 and J is TRBJ2-7; 10 nucleotides match TRBD1. Germline-derived CDR1 and CDR2 are SQVTM and ANQGSEA. The CDR3 contains 16 residues. V was pared by 5 bases and J by 4 bases, with 14 bases of the junction left unmatched. In DNA form, the CDR3 reads TGCAGCGTTCGCGGACAGGGGGTTTCTTCTTCTTACGAGCAGTACTTC. This translates into CSVRGQGVSSSYEQYF.

Here the CDR3 reads CASSGRRAGANTGELFF. The CDR3 bases are TGCGCCAGCAGCGGAAGACGAGCGGGAGCGAACACCGGGGAGCTGTTTTTT. V is TRBV4-3 and J is TRBJ2-2; 8 bases line up with TRBD2. The CDR3 runs 17 residues. V shed 5 bases, J shed 0 bases, and the junction held 8 bases outside the gene matches. Germline assignment: CDR1 LGHNA and CDR2 YSLEER.

This clonotype was found a few times. The chain carries TRBV19 and TRBJ2-6; D is undetermined. Germline V gene sequence: CDR1 LNHDA, CDR2 SQIVND (reference sequence). The ends were cut back, 9 bases at V and 6 bases at J, with 9 bases in the middle. CDR3 length equals 12 residues. The DNA for the CDR3 is TGTGCCAGCTCCTTTGAGGCCAACGTCCTGACTTTC. It encodes CASSFEANVLTF.

This chain links TRBV20-1 with TRBJ2-3; TRBD2 matches 9 bases. The V segment lost 5 bases and the J segment 4 bases; nucleotides outside the gene matches: 13. There are 16 residues in the CDR3. The germline V gene encodes CDR1 DFQATT and CDR2 SNEGSKA (reference sequence). CDR3 loop: CSAGPTGTSPSDTQYF. CDR3 nucleotides: TGCAGTGCTGGCCCCACCGGGACTAGCCCCTCAGATACGCAGTATTTT.

This clonotype was seen only a few times. The genes are TRBV7-9 and TRBJ2-6; TRBD1 agrees at 7 bases. The junction had 5 bases not matched to a gene; V was cut back by 6 bases and J by 0 bases. This CDR3 region has 16 residues. CDR1 and CDR2 (germline): SEHNR, FQNEAQ (reference sequence). CDR3 coding DNA: TGTGCCAGCAGGCCGGGACAGTCCTCTGGGGCCAACGTCCTGACTTTC. Its protein product is CASRPGQSSGANVLTF.

This rearrangement joins TRBV10-1 to TRBJ2-2; 7 bases match TRBD2. V trimming: 3 bases; J trimming: 5 bases; junction bases outside the gene matches: 6. The CDR3 has 15 amino acids. Per the germline V gene, CDR1 is WNHNN and CDR2 is SYGVQD (reference sequence). CDR3 loop: CASSDRGGLTGELFF. CDR3 bases: TGCGCCAGCAGTGATCGGGGAGGGCTGACCGGGGAGCTGTTTTTT.

The rearrangement joins TRBV4-3 to TRBJ2-3; D unclear. V dropped 4 bases and J dropped 4 bases, with 12 bases sitting between them. This CDR3 contains 14 residues. Germline CDR1 reads LGHNA; CDR2 reads YSLEER. The CDR3: CASSLRHASDTQYF. CDR3 DNA sequence: TGCGCCAGCAGCCTTCGTCATGCCTCAGATACGCAGTATTTT.

This clonotype was detected only a few times. The chain recombines TRBV20-1 with TRBJ2-7, with D unresolved. Germline CDR1 and CDR2: DFQATT and SNEGSKA (reference sequence). V lost 0 bases to trimming and J lost 1 base, with 7 bases between them. The CDR3 sequence is 13 residues long. The CDR3 DNA sequence: TGCAGTGCTAGAGACCCAGCGTCCTACGAGCAGTACTTC. It codes for CSARDPASYEQYF.

The J gene is TRBJ2-7, the V gene TRBV20-1, with D perhaps TRBD1 or TRBD2 (5 bases each). The CDR3 runs to 13 residues. Per germline, CDR1 DFQATT and CDR2 SNEGSKA (reference sequence). Trimming pared 3 bases from V and 3 bases from J, leaving 12 bases between. The CDR3 region has the DNA TGCAGTGCTAGGCCCGGGGCGGACTACGAGCAGTACTTC. Amino acids: CSARPGADYEQYF.

There are a few counts of this clonotype. The genes are TRBV10-3 and TRBJ1-3; TRBD1 matches 7 bases. This CDR3 region has 15 residues. The trim removed 6 bases at V and 0 bases at J, leaving 5 bases unmatched. Germline CDR1 reads ENHRY; CDR2 reads SYGVKD. The CDR3 region has the DNA TGTGCCATCAGACCGGGACAGACCTCTGGAAACACCATATATTTT. Amino acid sequence: CAIRPGQTSGNTIYF.

The chain links TRBV24-1 to TRBJ2-1, with 9 positions matching TRBD1. Germline V CDR1 and CDR2: KGHDR, SFDVKD. CDR3 length: 17 amino acids. After removal of 3 bases from V and 7 bases from J, the junction contained 12 bases not matched to a gene. The CDR3 nucleotides read TGTGCCACCAGTGATGGGAGGGCCGGGACAGGGATGAATGAGCAGTTCTTC. This sequence encodes CATSDGRAGTGMNEQFF.

V gene TRBV7-9 combines with J gene TRBJ1-1, with 8 nucleotides matching TRBD1. CDR1 is SEHNR, CDR2 FQNEAQ, per germline (reference sequence). J was trimmed by 6 bases and V by 5 bases; bases with no gene match: 8. The CDR3 covers 14 residues. The CDR3: CASSRQTGEAEAFF. Here the CDR3 DNA reads TGTGCCAGCAGCCGACAGACAGGGGAGGCTGAAGCTTTCTTT.

This clonotype occurred a few times. The chain recombines TRBV12-3 or TRBV12-4 with TRBJ2-5; no clear D gene. Trimming took 7 bases from V and 4 from J, leaving 16 bases between them. The CDR3 is made up of 14 amino acids. In DNA form, the CDR3 reads TGTGCCAGCACCCAAGGAGTCGGAAGAGAGACCCAGTACTTC. Translating it yields CASTQGVGRETQYF.

This clonotype came up a few times. The chain employs TRBV7-2 and TRBJ2-1; TRBD2 agrees at 9 bases. The CDR3 runs 17 residues. V was clipped by 1 base and J by 7 bases; unmatched bases: 11. Germline values: CDR1 SGHTA, CDR2 FQGNSA. CDR3 nucleotides: TGTGCCAGCAGCTTAGTTCGGGGTAGCGGGAGTGTGAATGAGCAGTTCTTC. Its protein product is CASSLVRGSGSVNEQFF.

In this sample, this clonotype turned up many times. The rearrangement uses TRBV5-1 and TRBJ2-1; 12 nucleotides match TRBD2. Germline CDR1 and CDR2: SGHRS and YFSETQ. The CDR3 runs to 16 residues. The trim removed 4 bases at V and 4 bases at J, leaving 6 bases unmatched. The chain's CDR3 is CASSAGLAGSYNEQFF. The CDR3 coding sequence is TGCGCCAGCAGCGCTGGACTAGCGGGATCTTACAATGAGCAGTTCTTC.

There are a few counts of this clonotype. The rearrangement joins TRBV12-3 or TRBV12-4 to TRBJ1-1; 10 bases align to TRBD1. After removal of 3 bases from V and 5 bases from J, the junction contained 12 bases not matched to a gene. This CDR3 comprises 17 residues. The CDR3 bases are TGTGCCAGCAGTTTGAGGGGACAGGGGCGGGTTAGTACTGAAGCTTTCTTT. This encodes CASSLRGQGRVSTEAFF.

This clonotype was detected only a few times. The V and J genes are TRBV4-3 and TRBJ2-7; unclear D gene. CDR1 and CDR2 from the germline V gene are LGHNA and YSLEER. V was cut by 4 bases and J by 0 bases, with 13 bases left in between. This CDR3 contains 15 residues. CDR3 DNA: TGCGCCAGCAGCCTGCGGTCAGGCGGCTCCTACGAGCAGTACTTC. This translates into CASSLRSGGSYEQYF.

V is TRBV6-5 and J is TRBJ1-1; D possibly corresponds to TRBD1 (5 bases). Deletions cut 4 bases from V and 1 base from J, with 10 bases between. Germline V CDR1 and CDR2: MNHEY, SVGAGI. CDR3 length equals 14 residues. The CDR3 protein is CASSWDLWNTEAFF. CDR3 bases: TGTGCCAGCAGTTGGGACCTCTGGAACACTGAAGCTTTCTTT.

The sample holds many counts of this clonotype. The rearrangement links TRBV12-3 or TRBV12-4 to TRBJ2-7; unclear D gene. V shed 6 bases and J shed 0 bases, with 9 bases lying between them. The CDR3 totals 13 residues. CDR3 DNA: TGTGCCAGCAGAAAAGACGTCTCCTACGAGCAGTACTTC. As protein: CASRKDVSYEQYF.

This clonotype has a handful of counts. The rearrangement joins TRBV12-3 or TRBV12-4 to TRBJ2-3; no reliable D call. Trimming took 6 bases from V and 2 from J, leaving 6 bases between them. The CDR3 has 12 residues. The chain's CDR3 is CASRPLTDTQYF. DNA of the CDR3: TGTGCCAGCAGGCCCCTCACAGATACGCAGTATTTT.

V gene TRBV20-1 combines with J gene TRBJ2-7, with TRBD1 as a possible D gene (5 bases). Germline V gene data show CDR1 as DFQATT and CDR2 as SNEGSKA (reference sequence). Trimming stripped 6 bases from V and 5 bases from J, with 23 bases between. The CDR3 covers 15 residues. The CDR3 protein is CSAKASVTVRNEQYF. CDR3 coding DNA: TGCAGTGCAAAGGCCTCTGTGACAGTCAGGAACGAGCAGTACTTC.

This rearrangement joins TRBV12-3 or TRBV12-4 to TRBJ1-5; D possibly corresponds to TRBD1 (5 bases). This CDR3 is 13 amino acids long. Between the trimmed V and J ends, which lost 5 bases and 7 bases, there was a span of 12 bases. CDR3 amino acids: CASSKGVGQPQHF. The CDR3 DNA reads TGTGCCAGCAGTAAAGGGGTTGGACAGCCCCAGCATTTT.

This clonotype has just a few counts. The chain links TRBV12-3 or TRBV12-4 to TRBJ2-5; D might be TRBD2 (6 bases). This CDR3 is built from 13 residues. Trimming stripped 5 bases from V and 7 bases from J, with 14 bases between. CDR3 in amino acids: CASSREALTTQYF. The CDR3 DNA reads as TGTGCCAGCAGTAGGGAGGCTTTAACGACCCAGTACTTC.

The count of this clonotype is one. The rearrangement uses TRBV5-1 and TRBJ2-5; 9 bases map to TRBD1. V dropped 8 bases and J dropped 4; count of bases not matched to a gene: 21. This CDR3 region has 18 residues. Germline V CDR1 and CDR2: SGHRS, YFSETQ. The CDR3 protein is CASRGPGQGPARGETQYF. DNA of the CDR3: TGCGCCAGTAGAGGACCGGGACAGGGTCCCGCCCGGGGAGAGACCCAGTACTTC.

The table lists this clonotype with a few counts. The J gene is TRBJ2-3, the V gene TRBV5-6; a weak D match, TRBD1 (5 bases). The V end was cut by 7 bases, the J end by 0 bases, with 15 bases between. Germline V CDR1 and CDR2: SGHDT, YYEEEE. The CDR3 loop spans 15 amino acids. The CDR3 nucleotides read TGTGCCAGCCGATTGACAGCGACAAGCACAGATACGCAGTATTTT. As protein: CASRLTATSTDTQYF.